This passage covers 30 T cell receptor beta chains from one sample sequenced in a study of response to subunit inactivated influenza vaccine. TCRdb itself ran the RT-PCR reads through MiXCR, one entry per CDR3 protein. Of about 800,000 distinct CDR3 sequences listed, around 20% are singletons. Material: PBMCs from blood, obtained more than 4 days after vaccination. The source of these receptors is a man between 45 and 60 years old who received an inactivated influenza vaccine.

The genes are TRBV20-1 and TRBJ1-6; 10 nucleotides line up with TRBD1. The CDR3 sequence is 14 residues long. The germline V gene encodes CDR1 DFQATT and CDR2 SNEGSKA (reference sequence). The V and J ends lost 3 bases and 8 bases, in that order; junction bases with no gene match: 4. CDR3 sequence (DNA): TGCAGTGCTAGGGTTGGGACAGGGGATTCACCCCTCCACTTT. Its protein product is CSARVGTGDSPLHF.

This chain joins TRBV27 and TRBJ2-7; TRBD1 aligns across 9 bases. The CDR3 covers 16 residues. From germline, CDR1 is MNHEY and CDR2 SMNVEV (reference sequence). J lost 2 bases, V lost 6 bases, and 11 bases had no gene match. CDR3 amino acids: CASSSLTGTGTYEQYF. The CDR3 bases are TGTGCCAGCAGCTCCCTCACCGGGACAGGGACCTACGAGCAGTACTTC.

This clonotype occurred many times. The rearrangement links TRBV29-1 to TRBJ2-7, with a tentative D call TRBD2 (5 bases). CDR3 length: 11 amino acids. CDR1 and CDR2 (germline): SQVTM, ANQGSEA. With 6 bases removed from V and 4 bases from J, the gap between germline ends came to 10 bases. This CDR3 is CSVFRDYEQYF. The CDR3 DNA follows: TGCAGCGTCTTCCGGGATTACGAGCAGTACTTC.

This clonotype was counted ten times or more. V is TRBV29-1 and J is TRBJ1-1, with 9 bases identical to TRBD1. Germline V gene data show CDR1 as SQVTM and CDR2 as ANQGSEA. The V gene end was trimmed by 3 bases and the J gene end by 10 bases; junction bases not matched to a gene: 9. The CDR3 length is 13 residues. CDR3 coding DNA: TGCAGCGTTGACGGGACAGGGCGGAGTGGAGCTTTCTTT. Translated, it gives CSVDGTGRSGAFF. The full variable domain, completed using reference TRBV29-1 and TRBJ1-1, is SAVISQKPSRDICQRGTSLTIQCQVDSQVTMMFWYRQQPGQSLTLIATANQGSEATYESGFVIDKFPISRPNLTFSTLTVSNMSPEDSSIYLCSVDGTGRSGAFFGQGTRLTVV.

This clonotype was found a few times. CDR3 amino acids: CASSPLQGYSYEQYF. DNA of the CDR3: TGTGCCAGCAGTCCGTTACAGGGGTACTCCTACGAGCAGTACTTC. The chain couples TRBV25-1 to TRBJ2-7, with 7 bases lining up with TRBD1. The CDR3 runs 15 residues. Germline CDR1 is MGHDK and CDR2 is SYGVNS. Trimming removed 5 bases from V and 0 bases from J; junction bases left unmatched: 7.

The chain employs TRBV6-1 and TRBJ2-3; possibly TRBD1 for D (6 bases). The CDR3 sequence is 16 residues long. The V gene lost 0 bases and the J gene lost 3 bases, with 13 bases spanning the gap. Germline values: CDR1 MNHNS, CDR2 SASEGT. CDR3 DNA: TGTGCCAGCAGTGAAGCGGCAGGGGTCGGGACAGATACGCAGTATTTT. It is translated as CASSEAAGVGTDTQYF.

This sequence joins TRBV29-1 and TRBJ2-3; TRBD2 is a possible D gene (6 bases). The CDR3 is made up of 15 amino acids. The V and J ends lost 4 bases and 0 bases respectively, with 14 bases between them. The germline CDR1 and CDR2 sequences are SQVTM and ANQGSEA. CDR3 in amino acids: CSVVAAGSSTDTQYF. As DNA, the CDR3 is TGCAGCGTTGTGGCGGCGGGGTCTAGCACAGATACGCAGTATTTT.

The J gene is TRBJ2-7, the V gene TRBV29-1; 9 nucleotides align to TRBD1. With 7 bases clipped from V and 3 bases from J, the junction kept 13 bases outside the gene matches. The V gene's germline CDR1 is SQVTM and CDR2 ANQGSEA. The CDR3 totals 15 residues. CDR3 loop: CSGVIPGTGNYEQYF. In DNA, the CDR3 is TGCAGCGGAGTCATCCCCGGGACAGGGAACTACGAGCAGTACTTC.

This clonotype turned up a few times. The chain uses TRBV7-2 and TRBJ2-7; perhaps D is TRBD1 or TRBD2 (6 bases each). This CDR3 is built from 15 residues. Germline CDR1 is SGHTA and CDR2 is FQGNSA. V was cut by 0 bases and J by 6 bases, with 15 bases left in between. The CDR3 protein is CASSLAGGRVAEQYF. Here the CDR3 DNA reads TGTGCCAGCAGCTTAGCGGGGGGCAGAGTTGCCGAGCAGTACTTC.

This clonotype was seen a handful of times. The V call is TRBV4-1, the J call TRBJ2-5; D is undetermined. V lost 1 base and J 5 bases, leaving 5 bases between the germline ends. CDR1 and CDR2 (germline): MGHRA, YSYEKL. The CDR3 covers 12 residues. DNA for the CDR3: TGCGCCAGCAGCCAAGGCTGGGAGACCCAGTACTTC. Its protein product is CASSQGWETQYF.

The CDR3 here is CASTLDRGDEQYF. The CDR3 DNA reads TGTGCCAGCACCCTGGACAGGGGGGACGAGCAGTACTTC. This chain links TRBV6-6 with TRBJ2-7, with 10 bases fitting TRBD1. Germline loops: CDR1 MNHNY, CDR2 SVGAGI (reference sequence). The CDR3 is made up of 13 amino acids. The V segment lost 7 bases and the J segment 5 bases; nucleotides outside the gene matches: 5.

In its sample, this clonotype was seen a few times. The chain combines TRBV6-2 or TRBV6-3 with TRBJ2-7; 8 bases map to TRBD1. Germline-derived CDR1 and CDR2 are MNHEY and SVGEGT. The CDR3 runs to 14 residues. Trimming cost V 9 bases and J 0 bases; bases outside gene matches: 7. The CDR3 DNA reads as TGTGCCAGTTACACCGGGACAGGCTCCTACGAGCAGTACTTC. Protein: CASYTGTGSYEQYF.

The table lists this clonotype with a few counts. The genes are TRBV5-1 and TRBJ2-3, with D tentatively TRBD2 (5 bases). V was shortened by 2 bases and J by 0 bases, with 13 bases between the two germline ends. This CDR3 has 16 residues. CDR1 SGHRS and CDR2 YFSETQ come from the germline V gene. CDR3 residues: CASSFGGLGSTDTQYF. The CDR3 nucleotides are TGCGCCAGCAGCTTTGGCGGGCTGGGTAGCACAGATACGCAGTATTTT.

The CDR3 protein is CASSRDRGPQPQHF. CDR3 DNA: TGTGCCAGCAGCCGTGACAGGGGGCCTCAGCCCCAGCATTTT. The rearrangement links TRBV7-2 to TRBJ1-5, with TRBD1 identical over 10 bases. The CDR3 is 14 residues long. Germline V lookup: CDR1 SGHTA, CDR2 FQGNSA. With V trimmed by 5 bases and J by 6 bases, 4 bases remained unmatched.

This rearrangement joins TRBV27 to TRBJ1-1, with D possibly being TRBD1 (6 bases). Germline values: CDR1 MNHEY, CDR2 SMNVEV (reference sequence). This CDR3 has 15 residues. Trimming took off 6 bases at V and 3 bases at J, with 17 bases between the two ends. This chain's CDR3 is CASSQSGGADTEAFF. The CDR3 bases are TGTGCCAGCAGCCAATCGGGGGGCGCGGACACTGAAGCTTTCTTT.

This clonotype was found a few times. This sequence joins TRBV4-2 and TRBJ2-7; TRBD2 matches at 11 bases. Germline V gives CDR1 LGHNA, CDR2 YNFKEQ. The CDR3 covers 16 residues. Trimming took 1 base from V and 3 from J; bases not matched to a gene: 5. The CDR3 region has the DNA TGTGCCAGCAGCCAAGGACTAGCGGGGATCTACTACGAGCAGTACTTC. This gives the protein CASSQGLAGIYYEQYF.

This rearrangement joins TRBV11-1 to TRBJ2-1; TRBD2 agrees at 11 bases. This CDR3 contains 19 residues. CDR1 and CDR2 from the germline V gene are SGHAT and FQDESV (reference sequence). The V segment lost 5 bases and the J segment 0 bases; nucleotides outside the gene matches: 12. In DNA, the CDR3 is TGTGCCAGCAGCCCCCTGCGGACTAGCGGGCTAAGCTCCTACAATGAGCAGTTCTTC. Amino acids: CASSPLRTSGLSSYNEQFF.

This chain joins TRBV6-1 and TRBJ1-6; 9 positions agree with TRBD1. The germline CDR1 and CDR2 sequences are MNHNS and SASEGT. V lost 4 bases and J lost 9; bases outside the gene matches: 4. This CDR3 is built from 14 residues. Here the CDR3 DNA reads TGTGCCAGCAGTGCACAGGGGGCAGGTTCACCCCTCCACTTT. Translated: CASSAQGAGSPLHF.

This chain links TRBV20-1 with TRBJ2-5; no definite D call. Germline V gives CDR1 DFQATT, CDR2 SNEGSKA (reference sequence). V lost 0 bases and J lost 5, with 10 bases in between. CDR3 length: 13 amino acids. CDR3 sequence: CSARDHRRETQYF. In nucleotides, the CDR3 is TGCAGTGCTAGAGATCACAGACGGGAGACCCAGTACTTC.

The chain carries TRBV20-1 and TRBJ2-4, with 9 bases lining up with TRBD1. In germline, CDR1 is DFQATT, CDR2 SNEGSKA (reference sequence). Unmatched junction bases numbered 7, after V lost 5 bases and J lost 2 bases. The length of the CDR3 is 15 residues. The CDR3 reads CSADPGQGTKNIQYF. CDR3 DNA sequence: TGCAGTGCTGATCCGGGACAGGGTACCAAAAACATTCAGTACTTC.

The table lists this clonotype with a few counts. This rearrangement joins TRBV9 to TRBJ2-3; D gene unclear. Trimming removed 0 bases from V and 0 bases from J, with 8 bases in between. This CDR3 is 15 amino acids long. Germline V gives CDR1 SGDLS, CDR2 YYNGEE. For the CDR3, the DNA is TGTGCCAGCAGCGTAGAACACCCCAGCACAGATACGCAGTATTTT. Encoded protein: CASSVEHPSTDTQYF.

This clonotype was seen many times. This chain joins TRBV12-3 or TRBV12-4 and TRBJ2-1; 11 bases fit TRBD2. Losses at the gene ends were 1 base for V and 6 bases for J; bases not matched to a gene: 2. CDR3 length: 15 residues. CDR3 bases: TGTGCCAGCAGTTTAGGTCTAGCGGGGGGCAATGAGCAGTTCTTC. This gives the protein CASSLGLAGGNEQFF.

CDR3 in DNA: TGTGCCAGCAGCTTAGATGCGACAGGGGTGGTTGAAAAACTGTTTTTT. Encoded protein: CASSLDATGVVEKLFF. The V and J genes are TRBV7-2 and TRBJ1-4; TRBD1 matches 8 bases. With V trimmed by 1 base and J by 7 bases, 8 bases remained unmatched. CDR3 length equals 16 residues. Germline loops: CDR1 SGHTA, CDR2 FQGNSA.

In this sample, this clonotype turned up many times. The CDR3: CSASGQSSTDTQYF. As DNA, the CDR3 is TGCAGTGCTAGTGGTCAGTCTAGCACAGATACGCAGTATTTT. V is TRBV20-1 and J is TRBJ2-3; no reliable D call. This CDR3 contains 14 residues. Germline assignment: CDR1 DFQATT and CDR2 SNEGSKA (reference sequence). V was trimmed by 3 bases and J by 0 bases, leaving 10 bases between them.

The chain joins TRBV9 to TRBJ1-1; a possible D gene is TRBD1 (5 bases). The CDR3 spans 17 residues. The germline CDR1 and CDR2 sequences are SGDLS and YYNGEE. V lost 0 bases, J lost 3 bases, and 18 bases lay in between. The CDR3 bases are TGTGCCAGCAGCGTAGTTTTGGGGTGGGGACTTGACACTGAAGCTTTCTTT. This sequence encodes CASSVVLGWGLDTEAFF.

The gene calls are TRBV28 and TRBJ2-7; D possibly matches TRBD1 or TRBD2 (5 bases each). The length of the CDR3 is 15 residues. Germline lookup yields CDR1 MDHEN and CDR2 SYDVKM. V dropped 3 bases and J dropped 0 bases, with 12 bases sitting between them. In nucleotides, the CDR3 is TGTGCCAGCAGTTTGGGACCACCCAGCTCCTACGAGCAGTACTTC. Translation: CASSLGPPSSYEQYF.

This clonotype showed up just a few times. In DNA form, the CDR3 reads TGTGCCAGCAGCTTAGCGGGGGGAGGGGGACGAGATACGCAGTATTTT. It translates to CASSLAGGGGRDTQYF. J is TRBJ2-3 and V is TRBV7-2; possibly TRBD2 for D (7 bases). Germline CDR1 reads SGHTA; CDR2 reads FQGNSA. This CDR3 is built from 16 residues. V dropped 0 bases and J dropped 5 bases, with 15 bases sitting between them.

This clonotype was counted between two and nine times. V gene TRBV20-1 combines with J gene TRBJ1-5, with TRBD1 as a possible D gene (5 bases). The CDR3 sequence is 14 residues long. Germline lookup yields CDR1 DFQATT and CDR2 SNEGSKA (reference sequence). The V gene lost 6 bases and the J gene lost 8 bases, with 20 bases spanning the gap. CDR3 nucleotides: TGCAGTGCCAGGCGGTCGCAGGGTAGGGAGCCCCAGCATTTT. This sequence encodes CSARRSQGREPQHF.

This clonotype appeared a few times. The chain joins TRBV6-2 or TRBV6-3 to TRBJ2-1; 13 bases align to TRBD2. The CDR3 runs 17 residues. V dropped 2 bases and J dropped 3; count of bases not matched to a gene: 4. From germline, CDR1 is MNHEY and CDR2 SVGEGT. The DNA for the CDR3 is TGTGCCAGCAGTTACACTAGCGGGAGGGCCAGCTACAATGAGCAGTTCTTC. This gives the protein CASSYTSGRASYNEQFF.

This clonotype was observed a handful of times. The chain has TRBV20-1 and TRBJ1-4; 10 bases agree with TRBD1. Germline V CDR1 and CDR2: DFQATT, SNEGSKA (reference sequence). Trimming took 3 bases from V and 7 from J; bases not matched to a gene: 2. The CDR3 runs to 13 residues. This CDR3 reads CSARGTGAEKLFF. The CDR3 DNA sequence: TGCAGTGCTAGGGGGACAGGGGCTGAAAAACTGTTTTTT.